This entry lists 24 T cell receptor beta chains sequenced from one sample in a study of T cells in Graves' hyperthyroidism and ophthalmopathy. TCR beta CDR3 regions were amplified from RNA transcripts. The HTBI set primed first-round TCR CDR3 RT-PCR. TCRdb reanalysed the multiplex PCR reads using MiXCR and keeps one entry per CDR3 protein. The top ten hold around a fifth of the sample, which has more than 350,000 distinct CDR3 sequences, roughly 15% seen once. The sample comprised blood. All receptors derive from a woman in her twenties or thirties with Graves' ophthalmopathy.

This clonotype has at least ten counts. This chain uses TRBV27 with TRBJ2-3; possible D gene TRBD1, 6 bases. This CDR3 has 18 amino acids. V was trimmed by 0 bases and J by 4 bases, leaving 20 bases between them. Germline CDR1 MNHEY, CDR2 SMNVEV (reference sequence). CDR3 nucleotide sequence: TGTGCCAGCAGTTTATCAGGCCTGACAGGATTTTCGGCAGATACGCAGTATTTT. It encodes CASSLSGLTGFSADTQYF.

This clonotype has ten or more counts. The chain joins TRBV7-6 to TRBJ1-5; D unresolved. The CDR3 is 13 amino acids. Germline V gene data show CDR1 as SGHVS and CDR2 as FNYEAQ. Trimming stripped 2 bases from V and 4 bases from J, with 6 bases between. The CDR3 is CASSLTGNQPQHF. The CDR3 nucleotides are TGTGCCAGCAGCTTAACGGGTAATCAGCCCCAGCATTTT. Combining the CDR3 with reference TRBV7-6 and TRBJ1-5 gives the whole variable domain GAGVSQSPRYKVTKRGQDVALRCDPISGHVSLYWYRQALGQGPEFLTYFNYEAQQDKSGLPNDRFSAERPEGSISTLTIQRTEQRDSAMYRCASSLTGNQPQHFGDGTRLSIL.

This clonotype came up a few times. This chain uses TRBV20-1 with TRBJ2-5, with 9 bases identical to TRBD2. V lost 4 bases, J lost 4 bases, and 4 bases stayed unmatched. The CDR3 is 13 residues long. Germline CDR1 DFQATT, CDR2 SNEGSKA (reference sequence). Here the CDR3 reads CSAKRGAIETQYF. CDR3 nucleotides: TGCAGTGCTAAGCGGGGGGCGATAGAGACCCAGTACTTC.

The chain couples TRBV4-1 to TRBJ1-1; TRBD1 matches at 9 bases. With V trimmed by 1 base and J by 4 bases, 4 bases remained unmatched. This CDR3 spans 15 amino acids. Germline V lookup: CDR1 MGHRA, CDR2 YSYEKL. The CDR3 reads CASSQGTGVATEAFF. Written as DNA, the CDR3 is TGCGCCAGCAGCCAAGGGACAGGGGTGGCCACTGAAGCTTTCTTT.

This clonotype was seen a few times. The rearrangement joins TRBV6-5 to TRBJ2-7; a possible D gene is TRBD2 (5 bases). V gave up 0 bases and J gave up 1 base, with 10 bases separating them. The CDR3 contains 15 residues. CDR1 MNHEY and CDR2 SVGAGI come from the germline V gene. The CDR3 region is CASSYSRDISYEQYF. The CDR3 nucleotides read TGTGCCAGCAGTTACTCCCGGGATATTTCCTACGAGCAGTACTTC.

This clonotype appeared many times. The chain links TRBV29-1 to TRBJ2-7, with 7 bases identical to TRBD1. The CDR3 runs to 12 residues. J lost 2 bases, V lost 6 bases, and 4 bases had no gene match. Looked up from germline, CDR1 is SQVTM and CDR2 is ANQGSEA. CDR3 region: CSVLGTAYEQYF. CDR3 nucleotide sequence: TGCAGCGTCCTAGGGACAGCCTACGAGCAGTACTTC.

The table lists this clonotype with many counts. This rearrangement joins TRBV20-1 to TRBJ1-1; 7 nucleotides line up with TRBD1. The J segment lost 5 bases and the V segment lost 3 bases, leaving 6 bases of the junction unmatched. Germline V gene sequence: CDR1 DFQATT, CDR2 SNEGSKA (reference sequence). The CDR3 consists of 13 residues. The CDR3 reads CSASRQGGTEAFF. DNA for the CDR3: TGCAGTGCTAGCAGGCAGGGGGGAACTGAAGCTTTCTTT.

This clonotype showed up many times. This chain connects TRBV3-1 to TRBJ1-2; tentative D call: TRBD1 (5 bases). Trimming left V 1 base short and J 11 bases short, with 26 bases between. Germline V gene sequence: CDR1 LGHDT, CDR2 YNNKEL (reference sequence). This CDR3 has 17 amino acids. CDR3 sequence: CASSQVLLDRPGLGYTF. The CDR3 nucleotides read TGTGCCAGCAGCCAAGTTCTTCTCGACAGACCCGGACTGGGATACACCTTC.

As to this clonotype: A much larger clone lies one base from this, so it may be a read error. This sequence joins TRBV3-1 and TRBJ2-7, with a tentative D call TRBD1 (5 bases). This CDR3 comprises 15 residues. CDR1 and CDR2 from the germline V gene are LGHDT and YNNKEL (reference sequence). V dropped 4 bases and J dropped 2 bases, with 15 bases sitting between them. CDR3 nucleotide sequence: TGTGCCAGCAGCCGAGATAGACAGCGCACCTACGAGCAGTACTTC. Encoded protein: CASSRDRQRTYEQYF.

This clonotype was observed a handful of times. V and J are TRBV3-1 and TRBJ2-2; tentative D call: TRBD1 (5 bases). The V and J ends lost 4 bases and 6 bases respectively, with 6 bases between them. Germline V CDR1 and CDR2: LGHDT, YNNKEL (reference sequence). The CDR3 length is 12 residues. As DNA, the CDR3 is TGTGCCAGCAGCCGACAGTCCGGGGAGCTGTTTTTT. It encodes CASSRQSGELFF. The complete variable domain, with remaining parts taken from reference TRBV3-1 and TRBJ2-2, reads DTAVSQTPKYLVTQMGNDKSIKCEQNLGHDTMYWYKQDSKKFLKIMFSYNNKELIINETVPNRFSPKSPDKAHLNLHINSLELGDSAVYFCASSRQSGELFFGEGSRLTVL.

This clonotype was seen many times. The gene calls are TRBV5-1 and TRBJ2-3; D may match TRBD1 or TRBD2 (6 bases each). V was trimmed by 1 base and J by 6 bases, leaving 15 bases between them. The CDR3 sequence is 15 residues long. The V gene's germline CDR1 is SGHRS and CDR2 YFSETQ. CDR3 loop: CASSLRGAGLDTQYF. The CDR3 nucleotides read TGCGCCAGCAGCTTGAGGGGGGCAGGGTTGGATACGCAGTATTTT.

This clonotype appeared many times. The V gene is TRBV30, the J gene TRBJ1-2; D not certain. This CDR3 has 14 residues. Germline loops: CDR1 GTSNPN, CDR2 SVGIG (reference sequence). Trimming removed 2 bases from V and 0 bases from J, with 10 bases in between. CDR3 residues: CAWSPTPPNYGYTF. The CDR3 region has the DNA TGTGCCTGGAGTCCGACCCCCCCTAACTATGGCTACACCTTC.

There are many counts of this clonotype. The chain joins TRBV20-1 to TRBJ1-6; the match to TRBD1 covers 8 bases. Germline V gene lookup returns CDR1 DFQATT and CDR2 SNEGSKA (reference sequence). This CDR3 contains 15 residues. CDR3 protein: CSLRQGASIGSPLHF. For the CDR3, the DNA is TGCAGCCTCCGGCAGGGGGCCTCTATTGGGTCACCCCTCCACTTT.

In the case of this clonotype: This could be a read error, since a much larger clone is one nucleotide away. This chain links TRBV27 with TRBJ1-5; D unclear. Germline V CDR1 and CDR2: MNHEY, SMNVEV (reference sequence). This CDR3 spans 13 amino acids. The CDR3 sequence: CTSSLFGNQPQHF. In DNA, the CDR3 is TGTACCAGCAGTTTATTTGGCAATCAGCCCCAGCATTTT.

A few counts support this clonotype. This chain uses TRBV5-4 with TRBJ2-1, with D maybe TRBD1 (6 bases). CDR1 SGHNT and CDR2 YYREEE come from the germline V gene (reference sequence). This CDR3 region has 13 residues. Trimming took 5 bases from V and 10 from J, leaving 16 bases between them. The CDR3 nucleotides read TGTGCCAGCAGAACACAAATCGACAGGGAGCAGTTCTTC. It is translated as CASRTQIDREQFF. Supplemented by reference TRBV5-4 and TRBJ2-1, the full variable domain reads ETGVTQSPTHLIKTRGQQVTLRCSSQSGHNTVSWYQQALGQGPQFIFQYYREEENGRGNFPPRFSGLQFPNYSSELNVNALELDDSALYLCASRTQIDREQFFGPGTRLTVL.

The chain combines TRBV4-1 with TRBJ2-2; no definite D call. V was clipped by 0 bases and J by 5 bases, with 10 bases between them. This CDR3 contains 15 residues. CDR1 and CDR2 from the germline V gene are MGHRA and YSYEKL. The CDR3 loop reads CASSQDQAHTGELFF. The CDR3 DNA sequence: TGCGCCAGCAGCCAAGATCAGGCGCATACCGGGGAGCTGTTTTTT.

This clonotype has ten or more counts. This chain uses TRBV20-1 with TRBJ1-2; D ambiguous. The CDR3 contains 14 residues. Deletions cut 3 bases from V and 3 bases from J, with 14 bases between. The V gene's germline CDR1 is DFQATT and CDR2 SNEGSKA (reference sequence). CDR3: CSARGSWIHYGYTF. The CDR3 DNA sequence: TGCAGTGCTAGGGGTAGTTGGATACACTATGGCTACACCTTC.

Ten or more counts support this clonotype. The genes are TRBV2 and TRBJ1-3; TRBD1 matches at 11 bases. Germline lookup yields CDR1 SNHLY and CDR2 FYNNEI. Germline trimming cut 4 bases from V and 0 bases from J; bases unmatched to any gene: 2. There are 16 residues in the CDR3. The CDR3 here is CASSGGTGGSGNTIYF. For the CDR3, the DNA is TGTGCCAGCAGTGGCGGGACAGGGGGCTCTGGAAACACCATATATTTT.

A word on this clonotype: It may be a read error: a sequence one base away is much more abundant. J is TRBJ2-1 and V is TRBV3-1; no reliable D call. Trimming left V 3 bases short and J 6 bases short, with 9 bases between. The CDR3 runs to 13 residues. Germline values: CDR1 LGHDT, CDR2 YNNKEL (reference sequence). As DNA, the CDR3 is TGTGCCAGCAGCCAGGGCGCCGTCAATGAGCAGTTCTTC. Its translation: CASSQGAVNEQFF.

Ten or more counts support this clonotype. J is TRBJ2-7 and V is TRBV30; TRBD2 might be the D (6 bases). This CDR3 comprises 13 residues. The germline V gene encodes CDR1 GTSNPN and CDR2 SVGIG (reference sequence). Trimming took 2 bases from V and 3 from J, leaving 11 bases between them. The CDR3 region is CAWSLRDLYEQYF. CDR3 DNA sequence: TGTGCCTGGAGTTTGCGGGATCTCTACGAGCAGTACTTC. Combining the CDR3 with reference TRBV30 and TRBJ2-7 gives the whole variable domain SQTIHQWPATLVQPVGSPLSLECTVEGTSNPNLYWYRQAAGRGLQLLFYSVGIGQISSEVPQNLSASRPQDRQFILSSKKLLLSDSGFYLCAWSLRDLYEQYFGPGTRLTVT.

This sequence joins TRBV6-1 and TRBJ2-5; TRBD2 matches 9 bases. The CDR3 loop spans 15 amino acids. Germline V lookup: CDR1 MNHNS, CDR2 SASEGT. With V trimmed by 7 bases and J by 2 bases, 8 bases remained unmatched. DNA of the CDR3: TGTGCCAGCACCAAGCGGGGGGCCCCACAAGAGACCCAGTACTTC. Translated: CASTKRGAPQETQYF.

There are many counts of this clonotype. CDR3: CASSQTGFYGYTF. The DNA of the CDR3 is TGTGCCAGCAGCCAGACAGGGTTCTATGGCTACACCTTC. The chain is built from TRBV11-2 and TRBJ1-2; 7 bases line up with TRBD1. CDR1 and CDR2 from the germline V gene are SGHAT and FQNNGV. CDR3 length: 13 residues. V lost 5 bases and J lost 4; bases outside the gene matches: 4. Filled out from reference TRBV11-2 and TRBJ1-2, the complete variable domain reads EAGVAQSPRYKIIEKRQSVAFWCNPISGHATLYWYQQILGQGPKLLIQFQNNGVVDDSQLPKDRFSAERLKGVDSTLKIQPAKLEDSAVYLCASSQTGFYGYTFGSGTRLTVV.

The table lists this clonotype with a few counts. The V call is TRBV15, the J call TRBJ1-5; D remains unclear. Germline V gene lookup returns CDR1 LNHNV and CDR2 YYDKDF (reference sequence). Trimming left V 0 bases short and J 16 bases short, with 16 bases between. This CDR3 spans 13 amino acids. This CDR3 reads CATSRDSRETFHF. CDR3 sequence (DNA): TGTGCCACCAGCAGAGATAGCCGTGAAACTTTCCATTTT.

This clonotype came up many times. CDR3 loop: CAWERGQETQYF. The DNA for the CDR3 is TGTGCCTGGGAGCGGGGGCAAGAGACCCAGTACTTC. The V call is TRBV30, the J call TRBJ2-5, with 8 bases aligning to TRBD2. Trimming cost V 5 bases and J 2 bases; bases outside gene matches: 1. The length of the CDR3 is 12 residues. CDR1 GTSNPN and CDR2 SVGIG come from the germline V gene (reference sequence).